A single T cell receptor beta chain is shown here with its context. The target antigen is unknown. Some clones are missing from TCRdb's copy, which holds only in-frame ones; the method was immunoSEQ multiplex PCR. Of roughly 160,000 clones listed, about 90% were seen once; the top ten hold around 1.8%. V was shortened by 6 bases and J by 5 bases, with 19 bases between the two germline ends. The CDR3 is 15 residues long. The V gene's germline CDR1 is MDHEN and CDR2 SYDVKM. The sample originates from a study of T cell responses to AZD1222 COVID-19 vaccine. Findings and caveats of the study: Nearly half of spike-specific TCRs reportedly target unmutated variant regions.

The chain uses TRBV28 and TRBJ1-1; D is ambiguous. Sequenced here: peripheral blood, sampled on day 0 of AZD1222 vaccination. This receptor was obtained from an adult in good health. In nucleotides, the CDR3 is TGTGCCAGCAGACCCACCGGGCCCCCGAGGACTGAAGCTTTCTTT. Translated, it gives CASRPTGPPRTEAFF. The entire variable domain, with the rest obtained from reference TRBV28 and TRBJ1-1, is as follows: DVKVTQSSRYLVKRTGEKVFLECVQDMDHENMFWYRQDPGLGLRLIYFSYDVKMKEKGDIPEGYSVSREKKERFSLILESASTNQTSMYLCASRPTGPPRTEAFFGQGTRLTVV.